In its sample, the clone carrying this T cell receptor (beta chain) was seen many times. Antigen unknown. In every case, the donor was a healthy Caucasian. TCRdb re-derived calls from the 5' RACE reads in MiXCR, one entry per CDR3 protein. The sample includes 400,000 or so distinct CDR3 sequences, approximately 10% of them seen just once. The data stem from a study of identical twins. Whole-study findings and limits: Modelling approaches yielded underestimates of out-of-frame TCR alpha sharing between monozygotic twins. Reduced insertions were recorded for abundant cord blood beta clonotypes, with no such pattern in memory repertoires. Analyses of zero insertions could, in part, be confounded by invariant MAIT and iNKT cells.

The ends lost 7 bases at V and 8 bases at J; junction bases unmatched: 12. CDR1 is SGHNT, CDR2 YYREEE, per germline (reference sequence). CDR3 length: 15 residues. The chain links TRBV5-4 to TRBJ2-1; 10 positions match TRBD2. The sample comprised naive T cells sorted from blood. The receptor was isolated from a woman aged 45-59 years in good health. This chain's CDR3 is CASAPPSGSLDEQFF. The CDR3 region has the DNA TGTGCCAGCGCGCCCCCTAGCGGGAGTCTCGATGAGCAGTTCTTC.